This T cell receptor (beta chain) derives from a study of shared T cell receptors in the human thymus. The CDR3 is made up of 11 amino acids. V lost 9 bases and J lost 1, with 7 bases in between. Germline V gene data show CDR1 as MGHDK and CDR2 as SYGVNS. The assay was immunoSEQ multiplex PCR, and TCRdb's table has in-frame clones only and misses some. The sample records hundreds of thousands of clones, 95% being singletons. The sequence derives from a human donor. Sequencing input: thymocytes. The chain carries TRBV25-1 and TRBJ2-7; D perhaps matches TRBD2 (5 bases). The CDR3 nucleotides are TGTGCCAGTACTAGTTCCTACGAGCAGTACTTC. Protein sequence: CASTSSYEQYF.